This T cell receptor beta chain appears in the sequencing data of a study of T cell responses to AZD1222 COVID-19 vaccine. The table came from immunoSEQ multiplex PCR; TCRdb's copy has only in-frame clones and leaves some out. The table lists about 120,000 clones, approximately 93% of them singletons. With respect to this clone: Its antigen is undetermined.

The CDR3 runs 12 residues. V was cut by 6 bases and J by 3 bases, with 6 bases left in between. Germline V gene lookup returns CDR1 ENHRY and CDR2 SYGVKD. Whole-study results and caveats: The donors showed a predominance of white British ancestry and of females, with possible underestimation of clonal diversity.

This chain connects TRBV10-3 to TRBJ2-1; D is possibly TRBD2 (5 bases). This material consisted of peripheral blood, taken on day 0 of AZD1222 vaccination. The source of this sequence is an adult in good health. DNA of the CDR3: TGTGCCATCAGCGGGGACTACAATGAGCAGTTCTTC. It yields the protein CAISGDYNEQFF.